These T cell receptor beta chains were read from a single sample in a study of graft-versus-host responses after intestinal transplantation. Libraries were prepared by immunoSEQ multiplex PCR; TCRdb keeps only in-frame clonotypes and omits some of them. Here the sample spans more than 80,000 clones, roughly nine tenths being singletons. These TCRs' antigens remain unknown. Sequencing used unstimulated CD4+ T cells sorted from spleen or lymph node cells, obtained before intestinal transplant. These receptors were taken from a human donor who received an intestinal transplant. Both conserved end residues are part of each CDR3. D genes are given only for firm matches. Some rows have no size entry. The others give once, few or many, or a class for an expanded clone.

d_call j_call clone_size v_call cdr3_aa cdr3_nt
TRBD1 TRBJ1-1 NA TRBV5-4 CASSLGQGANTEAFF TGTGCCAGCAGCTTGGGACAGGGGGCGAACACTGAAGCTTTCTTT
NA TRBJ1-5 NA TRBV6-1 CASSERIPEGNQPQHF TGTGCCAGCAGTGAACGAATCCCTGAGGGCAATCAGCCCCAGCATTTT
TRBD1 TRBJ1-3 NA TRBV4-2 CASSQAISRGRVDTIYF TGTGCCAGCAGCCAGGCCATTAGCAGGGGGCGCGTGGACACCATATATTTT
NA TRBJ2-3 NA TRBV19 CASTTSGELTDTQYF TGTGCCAGTACCACTTCAGGGGAACTCACAGATACGCAGTATTTT
TRBD2 TRBJ2-3 few TRBV28 CASSIAGDRTDTQYF TGTGCCAGCAGTATTGCGGGGGACCGCACAGATACGCAGTATTTT
NA TRBJ2-2 NA TRBV5-4 CASSSPTANTGELFF TGTGCCAGCAGCTCTCCGACAGCTAACACCGGGGAGCTGTTTTTT
TRBD1 TRBJ2-3 NA TRBV19 CASSTDRLRTDTQYF TGTGCCAGTAGCACGGACAGGCTACGCACAGATACGCAGTATTTT
TRBD2 TRBJ2-1 NA TRBV19 CASSIGRGLAGAGSYNEQFF TGTGCCAGTAGTATAGGTAGAGGACTAGCGGGGGCCGGCTCCTACAATGAGCAGTTCTTC
NA TRBJ1-5 NA TRBV5-8 CASSRASPLGNQPQHF TGTGCCAGCAGCCGAGCGAGTCCCCTGGGCAATCAGCCCCAGCATTTT
NA TRBJ1-4 NA TRBV6-5 CASSYSRGTNEKLFF TGTGCCAGCAGTTACTCCCGGGGAACTAATGAAAAACTGTTTTTT
TRBD1 TRBJ1-5 NA TRBV29-1 CSETGGLSNQPQHF TGCAGCGAGACAGGGGGCCTGAGCAATCAGCCCCAGCATTTT
NA TRBJ1-2 NA TRBV28 CASSLVGGGGYTF TGTGCCAGCAGTTTAGTGGGGGGTGGCGGCTACACCTTC
NA TRBJ1-5 NA TRBV18 CASSLRRSDGNQPQHF TGTGCCAGCTCACTCCGGAGGAGCGATGGCAATCAGCCCCAGCATTTT
NA TRBJ2-7 NA TRBV6-5 CASSYSRSHEQYF TGTGCCAGCAGTTACTCCAGATCTCACGAGCAGTACTTC
TRBD1 TRBJ2-2 NA TRBV4-1 CASSPRTGRTGELFF TGCGCCAGCAGCCCAAGGACAGGGAGGACCGGGGAGCTGTTTTTT
TRBD2 TRBJ2-1 NA TRBV27 CASQPPGAGSYSEQFF TGTGCCAGCCAACCCCCCGGAGCGGGATCGTACAGTGAGCAGTTCTTC
TRBD1 TRBJ2-7 NA TRBV2 CASSDRTGSYEQYF TGTGCCAGCAGTGATAGGACAGGGAGCTACGAGCAGTACTTC
NA TRBJ2-7 NA TRBV6-5 CASRGAPGHEQYF TGTGCCAGTCGGGGGGCGCCTGGGCACGAGCAGTACTTC
NA TRBJ2-1 NA TRBV9 CASSVVGGQPIF TGTGCCAGCAGCGTAGTGGGGGGACAGCCTATCTTC
TRBD1 TRBJ1-2 NA TRBV27 CASSLTGGYGYTF TGTGCCAGCAGTTTAACAGGGGGCTATGGCTACACCTTC
TRBD1 TRBJ1-2 NA TRBV28 CASSLASTGAYGYTF TGTGCCAGCAGTTTAGCTTCAACAGGGGCTTATGGCTACACCTTC
TRBD2 TRBJ2-3 NA TRBV2 CASSGGAGGTDTQYF TGTGCCAGCAGCGGGGGAGCGGGGGGCACAGATACGCAGTATTTT
NA TRBJ1-5 few TRBV19 CASSPHRANQPQHF TGTGCCAGTAGTCCCCACAGGGCCAATCAGCCCCAGCATTTT
TRBD1 TRBJ1-1 few TRBV5-1 CASSLDRGPMNTEAFF TGCGCCAGCAGCTTGGACAGGGGGCCTATGAACACTGAAGCTTTCTTT
NA TRBJ2-2 NA TRBV14 CASSQTSGELFF TGTGCCAGCAGCCAAACATCCGGGGAGCTGTTTTTT
NA TRBJ2-3 NA TRBV28 CASSSPGGPNTDTQYF TGTGCCAGCAGTTCTCCCGGGGGGCCAAACACAGATACGCAGTATTTT
NA TRBJ2-1 few TRBV5-1 CASSLANEQFF TGCGCCAGCAGCCTAGCGAATGAGCAGTTCTTC